This record looks at one TCR beta chain sequence and its context. Systemic immunosuppression or a history of autoimmune disease excluded patients. This CDR3 comprises 14 residues. With 6 bases removed from V and 6 bases from J, the gap between germline ends came to 14 bases. Germline V gene lookup returns CDR1 MNHEY and CDR2 SMNVEV (reference sequence). The data were produced by immunoSEQ multiplex PCR, yet TCRdb's version contains in-frame clones alone and is incomplete. The sample lists fewer than 90,000 clones; 85% to 95% were seen once. The sample comes from a study of OX40 agonist ivuxolimab in advanced cancers. Study in general: Recorded diagnoses for dose-escalation patients were hepatocellular carcinoma, melanoma, renal cell or head and neck cancer.

The sequence derives from an adult with an advanced solid tumor such as melanoma, head and neck, liver or kidney cancer. The rearrangement joins TRBV27 to TRBJ2-2; tentatively, D is TRBD2 (6 bases). The sample consisted of CD4+ or CD8+ T cells sorted from blood, taken in a trial of the OX40 agonist ivuxolimab. CDR3 in DNA: TGTGCCAGCAGCTTCATGGGGGGAGCCGGGGAGCTGTTTTTT. Translation: CASSFMGGAGELFF.